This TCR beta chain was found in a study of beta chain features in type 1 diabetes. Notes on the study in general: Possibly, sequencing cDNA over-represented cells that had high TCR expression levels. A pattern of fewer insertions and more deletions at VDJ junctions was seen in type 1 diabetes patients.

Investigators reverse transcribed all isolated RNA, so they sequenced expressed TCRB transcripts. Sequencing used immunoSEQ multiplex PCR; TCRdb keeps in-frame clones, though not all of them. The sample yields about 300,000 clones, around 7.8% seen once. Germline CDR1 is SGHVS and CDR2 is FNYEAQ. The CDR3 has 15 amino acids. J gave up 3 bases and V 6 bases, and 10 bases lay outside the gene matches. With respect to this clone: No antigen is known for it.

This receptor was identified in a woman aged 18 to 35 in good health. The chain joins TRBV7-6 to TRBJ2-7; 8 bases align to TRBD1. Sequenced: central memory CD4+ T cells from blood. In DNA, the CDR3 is TGTGCCAGCAGAGGCGGACAGGGAAAGGTCTACGAGCAGTACTTC. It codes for CASRGGQGKVYEQYF.